This TCR beta chain was documented in a study of blood T cell repertoires in COVID-19 (dated by TCRdb to 2018 to 2020). Background on the whole study: Samples covering the acute and convalescent phases of COVID-19 were provided by collaborators in the United States, Italy and Spain. The prospective study material was composed of cDNA or gDNA derived from T cells, B-cell-depleted T cells, or PBMCs. Subjects who had been exposed to COVID-19, were actively infected with it, or had recovered from it provided the deeply sampled blood TCRbeta repertoires that made up the dataset. The repertoires were made available in a free public database intended to serve as a resource for research on the immune response to SARS-CoV-2. The samples were drawn from the first 160 participants of the ongoing ImmuneRACE study and from 950 to 1,500 subjects provided by 6 global collaborators. A de-identified subject ID, COVID-19 status, age in years and sex were almost always included in the sample metadata. Where available, HLA class I and class II types were taken from metadata supplied by the sample provider and were not determined by assay-based typing.

One collaborating source in Seattle enrolled patients during active infection and followed them longitudinally through the course of disease. Collaborating institutions collected whole blood in K2EDTA tubes following their own protocols. For TCRbeta analysis, collaborator samples were shipped as frozen whole blood, as isolated PBMCs, or as DNA extracted from either sample type. CDR1 and CDR2 (SGHTA, FQGTGA) derive from the germline V gene. V is pared back by 1 base and J by 6 bases, with 9 bases lying between the germline termini. The CDR3 spans 13 residues, from the cysteine through the phenylalanine. Left in the record is the CDR3 DNA by itself, 39 bases read in frame from the first base. In the case of this clone: Its cognate antigen has yet to be identified. Base qualities were left out, and no much larger clone turns up one base away.

TCRbeta CDR3 regions were amplified from genomic DNA by means of the immunoSEQ Assay, a bias-controlled multiplex PCR. Under the source paper's analysis protocol: The number of nucleated cells in each sample was estimated by amplification of reference gene primers within the assay. To quantify the absolute abundance of each unique TCRbeta CDR3 rearrangement, sequence reads were collapsed and filtered. For each sample, productive Simpson clonality was calculated as the square root of Simpson's diversity index across productive rearrangements. TCRdb took this table from immuneACCESS and kept in-frame rearrangements with V and J called. Such tables lack part of the clones; where checked against another copy, unresolved V genes explain under half of the gap, and the rest is unexplained. V and J calls and clone size are as listed in that table; D and trimming were resolved from the DNA. This sample lists about 360,000 clones; less than 90% were detected once. Just over 7% of the sample lies in the top ten.

Beyond this particular receptor, the publication reports: The quantity of clinical and demographic metadata differed by source and by participant and was supplied without curation.

The sequenced material came from peripheral blood. The receptor's source is a woman aged 60-75 years with COVID-19, enrolled during active disease. The sequence is built from TRBV7-3 and TRBJ1-1; the best D guess is TRBD1, with 6 bases matching. The CDR3 reads as follows: CASSLKGVSEAFF. The nucleotides are TGTGCCAGCAGCTTAAAGGGGGTCTCTGAAGCTTTCTTT.